This T cell receptor beta chain was recovered during a study of cytomegalovirus exposure and HLA in healthy donors. Turning to the study itself: Genetic ancestry analysis placed around 76% of the 398 donors that were genotyped in the Caucasian-associated cluster.

The germline CDR1 and CDR2 sequences are SGHNT and YYREEE (reference sequence). The V gene lost 4 bases and the J gene lost 2 bases, with 3 bases spanning the gap. The CDR3 consists of 12 residues. Study outcomes and limitations: Usually a TCR sequence was rare, but some public TCRs were found in many donors. Previous analysis showed most TCR beta V segments were productive about 87% or about 30% of the time.

With regard to this clone: Its antigen is not known.

The PCR contained 60 Vbeta and 13 Jbeta primers. The assay was immunoSEQ multiplex PCR, and TCRdb's table has in-frame clones only and misses some. The table includes about 150,000 clones, about four fifths detected once. The chain combines TRBV5-4 with TRBJ2-2; D is undetermined. The receptor comes from a man between 25 and 39 years old in good health and CMV-seropositive. What was sequenced was PBMCs. The CDR3 here is CASSLNTGELFF. CDR3 in DNA: TGTGCCAGCAGCCTCAACACCGGGGAGCTGTTTTTT.